This passage covers 14 T cell receptor beta chains from one sample sequenced in a study of Graves' ophthalmopathy and Graves' hyperthyroidism. Transcripts of RNA were the source for amplifying TCR beta CDR3 regions. The authors performed first-round RT-PCR with HTBI primers and then a second-round multiplex PCR. Using its own MiXCR run on the multiplex PCR reads, TCRdb lists one record per CDR3 protein. The table includes about 410,000 distinct CDR3 sequences, around 17% detected once. The sample taken for sequencing was peripheral blood. The receptor source for this set is a woman aged 18-29 years with Graves' ophthalmopathy.

This clonotype showed up many times. The chain combines TRBV20-1 with TRBJ1-3; no firm D call. Germline V lookup: CDR1 DFQATT, CDR2 SNEGSKA (reference sequence). The CDR3 contains 14 residues. V shed 0 bases and J shed 3 bases, with 9 bases lying between them. The CDR3 protein is CSARDPLGGNTIYF. The DNA of the CDR3 is TGCAGTGCTAGAGACCCCCTAGGTGGAAACACCATATATTTT.

This clonotype showed up many times. The rearrangement uses TRBV7-8 and TRBJ2-3; D may be TRBD2 (5 bases). CDR3 size: 14 residues. Per the germline V gene, CDR1 is SGHVS and CDR2 is FQNEAQ. V was shortened by 1 base and J by 4 bases, with 9 bases between the two germline ends. The CDR3, as DNA: TGTGCCAGCAGCTTAGGACTAAGAGCAGATACGCAGTATTTT. This gives the protein CASSLGLRADTQYF.

This clonotype was detected many times. The CDR3 loop reads CSAEWASGNHEQYF. CDR3 DNA sequence: TGCAGTGCCGAGTGGGCTAGCGGGAACCACGAGCAGTACTTC. The chain links TRBV20-1 to TRBJ2-7, with 9 bases lining up with TRBD2. This CDR3 has 14 residues. J lost 5 bases, V lost 6 bases, and 11 bases had no gene match. Per germline, CDR1 DFQATT and CDR2 SNEGSKA (reference sequence).

This clonotype was recorded at least ten times. The chain has TRBV28 and TRBJ1-5, with TRBD1 identical over 8 bases. The CDR3 spans 15 residues. Trimming removed 6 bases from V and 4 bases from J; junction bases left unmatched: 8. Per germline, CDR1 MDHEN and CDR2 SYDVKM. The DNA for the CDR3 is TGTGCCAGCAGCACTCTTGGGACAGGAAATCAGCCCCAGCATTTT. It specifies CASSTLGTGNQPQHF.

The chain is built from TRBV18 and TRBJ2-7; no clear D. Trimming cost V 1 base and J 1 base, with 5 bases left between them. The CDR3 loop spans 13 amino acids. CDR1 is KGHSH and CDR2 is LQKENI in the germline V gene. The CDR3: CASSPLKSYEQYF. CDR3 coding DNA: TGTGCCAGCTCACCACTGAAATCCTACGAGCAGTACTTC.

The sample holds many counts of this clonotype. CDR3 sequence: CASIGRGYEQYF. For the CDR3, the DNA is TGTGCCAGCATTGGCAGGGGCTACGAGCAGTACTTC. This sequence joins TRBV6-1 and TRBJ2-7; a weak D match, TRBD1 (6 bases). Germline V CDR1 and CDR2: MNHNS, SASEGT. Trimming took off 7 bases at V and 3 bases at J, with 10 bases between the two ends. The CDR3 has 12 amino acids.

This clonotype was observed many times. J is TRBJ2-7 and V is TRBV12-3 or TRBV12-4, with TRBD1 matching 7 bases. The V and J ends lost 3 bases and 0 bases, in that order; junction bases with no gene match: 2. The CDR3 runs 14 residues. This chain's CDR3 is CASSLTGYSYEQYF. The CDR3, as DNA: TGTGCCAGCAGTTTGACAGGGTACTCCTACGAGCAGTACTTC.

The chain links TRBV4-1 to TRBJ2-5, with TRBD2 identical over 10 bases. CDR3 length: 16 residues. CDR1 and CDR2 from the germline V gene are MGHRA and YSYEKL. Trimming took 1 base from V and 5 from J; bases not matched to a gene: 7. The CDR3 region has the DNA TGCGCCAGCAGCCAAGCTCTAGCGGGAGACATGGAGACCCAGTACTTC. Amino acids: CASSQALAGDMETQYF.

This clonotype came up many times. A read error may produce the germline difference seen at one junction end. The chain has TRBV9 and TRBJ1-1; TRBD1 matches at 7 bases. There are 17 residues in the CDR3. Per germline, CDR1 SGDLS and CDR2 YYNGEE. The CDR3 reads CASSVGVSGQMNTETFF. The CDR3 region has the DNA TGTGCCAGCAGCGTAGGGGTCTCGGGACAGATGAACACTGAAACTTTCTTT.

This clonotype was seen at least ten times. The gene calls are TRBV4-3 and TRBJ1-6; a possible D gene is TRBD1 (5 bases). This CDR3 has 14 amino acids. Germline V gene data show CDR1 as LGHNA and CDR2 as YSLEER. V was shortened by 0 bases and J by 8 bases, with 8 bases between the two germline ends. The CDR3 nucleotides read TGCGCCAGCAGCCAAGAGTGGGGGGATTCACCCCTCCACTTT. Its translation is CASSQEWGDSPLHF.

The V and J genes are TRBV11-1 and TRBJ1-1; D unclear. The V and J ends lost 5 bases and 0 bases respectively, with 10 bases between them. Looked up from germline, CDR1 is SGHAT and CDR2 is FQDESV (reference sequence). The CDR3 runs 14 residues. The CDR3 DNA follows: TGTGCCAGCAGCGGCCAGGCTGTGAACACTGAAGCTTTCTTT. Protein sequence: CASSGQAVNTEAFF.

This clonotype occurred many times. It may be a read error: a sequence one base away is much more abundant. J is TRBJ2-5 and V is TRBV20-1; D not certain. Germline values: CDR1 DFQATT, CDR2 SNEGSKA (reference sequence). The CDR3 is 11 amino acids. The CDR3 coding sequence is TGCAGTGCTAGCTTGGAAGAGGCCCAGTACTTC. It yields the protein CSASLEEAQYF.

This clonotype has more than one count but fewer than ten. The V gene is TRBV7-2, the J gene TRBJ2-5, with D possibly being TRBD1 or TRBD2 (6 bases each). Per the germline V gene, CDR1 is SGHTA and CDR2 is FQGNSA. The CDR3 spans 14 residues. V shed 4 bases and J shed 4 bases, with 13 bases lying between them. CDR3: CASSSGGFRETQYF. For the CDR3, the DNA is TGTGCCAGCAGCTCCGGGGGCTTTCGAGAGACCCAGTACTTC.

This clonotype was found many times. V usage is TRBV4-1 and J usage is TRBJ2-5; tentative D call: TRBD1 (5 bases). This CDR3 contains 18 residues. Trimming removed 0 bases at V and 1 base at J, with 18 bases between. CDR1 is MGHRA and CDR2 is YSYEKL in the germline V gene. The CDR3 coding sequence is TGCGCCAGCAGCCAAGACTCTTCCAGGGCCCTCAGCCAAGAGACCCAGTACTTC. Amino acid sequence: CASSQDSSRALSQETQYF.